The clone carrying this T cell receptor beta chain appeared a single time. Its cognate antigen is unknown. Through a sample-barcoded 5' primer and a J-beta primer mix, a second PCR was run for about 6 to 11 cycles. Unique molecular identifiers of 12 random nucleotides labeled each cDNA. A single record per CDR3 protein comes from TCRdb applying MiXCR to the 5' RACE reads. Of about 900,000 distinct CDR3 sequences listed, less than 80% are singletons. The sample providers were healthy Caucasian people from Russia, aged roughly 6 to 90. This record comes from a study of blood T cells in healthy people across ages. General study findings and limits: PBMCs went unsorted, and a conclusive naive versus antigen-experienced comparison was therefore prevented. When set beside aged donors, long-lived donors presented more naive CD4+ cells and higher diversity.

The CDR3 is 15 amino acids. CDR1 and CDR2 from the germline V gene are LGHNA and YNFKEQ. Trimming cost V 5 bases and J 8 bases; bases outside gene matches: 12. The J gene is TRBJ2-1, the V gene TRBV4-2, with 7 bases lining up with TRBD1. The receptor was isolated from a young man in good health. The specimen sequenced was blood. CDR3 sequence: CASSLGGLGVDEQFF. In DNA form, the CDR3 reads TGTGCCAGCAGCTTAGGGGGCCTAGGGGTCGATGAGCAGTTCTTC.